Each of the 16 T cell receptor beta chains below was sequenced from the same sample in a study of Graves' ophthalmopathy and Graves' hyperthyroidism. From RNA, the CDR3 regions of TCR beta chains were amplified and sequenced. The first round was an RT-PCR with HTBI primers, and the second round was a multiplex PCR. MiXCR, applied by TCRdb to the multiplex PCR reads, yields one record per CDR3 protein. There are approximately 410,000 distinct CDR3 sequences in the sample; 15% occur only once, and about 7% lies in the top ten. Sequenced input: peripheral blood. Source of these receptors: a woman under 30 with stable Graves' hyperthyroidism.

This clonotype was seen repeatedly, ten times or more. The rearrangement joins TRBV9 to TRBJ1-2; no definite D call. The CDR3 is 12 residues long. Trimming left V 6 bases short and J 5 bases short, with 11 bases between. Germline V gives CDR1 SGDLS, CDR2 YYNGEE. This CDR3 is CASTESAYGYTF. The CDR3 DNA follows: TGTGCCAGCACCGAGTCAGCGTATGGCTACACCTTC.

As regards this clonotype: This may be a read error, as it is one base from a much larger clone. CDR3 loop: CASSQGWGETKYF. CDR3 DNA: TGTGCCAGCAGTCAGGGTTGGGGGGAGACCAAGTACTTC. This chain connects TRBV25-1 to TRBJ2-5, with a tentative D call TRBD2 (6 bases). The CDR3 is 13 residues long. In germline, CDR1 is MGHDK, CDR2 SYGVNS.

At least ten counts were recorded for this clonotype. The CDR3 protein is CASSYSIIRQEETQYF. The CDR3 bases are TGTGCCAGCAGTTACTCGATCATCCGACAGGAAGAGACCCAGTACTTC. The chain has TRBV6-5 and TRBJ2-5; tentative D call: TRBD1 (6 bases). This CDR3 contains 16 residues. CDR1 MNHEY and CDR2 SVGAGI come from the germline V gene. V shed 0 bases and J shed 3 bases, with 14 bases lying between them.

This clonotype was seen only a few times. The rearrangement links TRBV20-1 to TRBJ2-7; 9 positions match TRBD1. V was pared by 5 bases and J by 4 bases, with 15 bases of the junction left unmatched. CDR1 and CDR2 from the germline V gene are DFQATT and SNEGSKA (reference sequence). There are 16 residues in the CDR3. The CDR3 nucleotides read TGCAGTGCTCCCCTGAACTGGGACAGGGCTAAGTACGAGCAGTACTTC. This translates into CSAPLNWDRAKYEQYF.

This clonotype was seen at least ten times. The V call is TRBV10-3, the J call TRBJ2-5, with D maybe TRBD1 (5 bases). The CDR3 extends over 13 amino acids. The V end lost 4 bases, the J end lost 5 bases, and 11 bases lay between the germline ends. The germline CDR1 and CDR2 sequences are ENHRY and SYGVKD. This CDR3 is CAISVSRVETQYF. CDR3 sequence (DNA): TGTGCCATCAGTGTATCCAGGGTGGAGACCCAGTACTTC.

As concerns this clonotype: With a much larger clone just one base away, this may be a read error. The chain employs TRBV12-3 or TRBV12-4 and TRBJ1-1; D gene ambiguous. The CDR3 runs 14 residues. CDR3 bases: TGTGCCAGCAGTTTAGTCAGTTCGGAGACTGAAGCTTGCTTT. Translating it yields CASSLVSSETEACF.

This clonotype occurred many times. The chain combines TRBV13 with TRBJ1-1; no clear D gene. The CDR3 is 16 residues long. V was cut by 1 base and J by 1 base, with 13 bases left in between. Germline CDR1 PRHDT, CDR2 FYEKMQ (reference sequence). The CDR3 DNA reads as TGTGCCAGCAGCTTAGTGTTGCGGTGGAGGAACACTGAAGCTTTCTTT. It encodes CASSLVLRWRNTEAFF.

This clonotype was seen at least ten times. V gene TRBV12-3 or TRBV12-4 combines with J gene TRBJ2-7; TRBD1 is a possible D gene (5 bases). The length of the CDR3 is 12 residues. V lost 9 bases to trimming and J lost 3 bases, with 12 bases between them. The CDR3 nucleotides are TGTGCCAGTGCGGACAATTACTACGAGCAGTACTTC. Its translation is CASADNYYEQYF.

A remark on this clonotype: Because it lacks the conserved phenylalanine or tryptophan at the end, this CDR3 is likely a read error. The chain recombines TRBV5-6 with TRBJ1-2; D is possibly TRBD1 (6 bases). This CDR3 contains 14 residues. V was clipped by 3 bases and J by 5 bases, with 14 bases between them. Germline CDR1 SGHDT, CDR2 YYEEEE. The CDR3 reads CASSYQQGRYGYTV. For the CDR3, the DNA is TGTGCCAGCAGCTATCAACAGGGACGGTATGGCTACACCGTC.

Many counts were recorded for this clonotype. The CDR3 DNA follows: TGTGCCAGCAATAAAGGAGGGGTTCCCTATGGCTACACCTTC. It codes for CASNKGGVPYGYTF. The V call is TRBV6-1, the J call TRBJ1-2, with D possibly being TRBD1 (5 bases). Germline lookup yields CDR1 MNHNS and CDR2 SASEGT. This CDR3 has 14 amino acids. The V end lost 7 bases, the J end lost 4 bases, and 16 bases lay between the germline ends.

The gene calls are TRBV30 and TRBJ2-7; 8 bases align to TRBD2. The CDR3 is 15 residues long. V lost 8 bases and J lost 0; bases outside the gene matches: 12. Germline V CDR1 and CDR2: GTSNPN, SVGIG (reference sequence). The CDR3 region has the DNA TGTGCCAGTAGTCCGGCGGGGGGTAGCTCCTACGAGCAGTACTTC. Residues: CASSPAGGSSYEQYF.

The table lists this clonotype with many counts. The chain has TRBV9 and TRBJ1-2; D remains ambiguous. The CDR3 covers 16 residues. Trimming cost V 4 bases and J 5 bases, with 21 bases left between them. CDR1 and CDR2 from the germline V gene are SGDLS and YYNGEE. The CDR3 DNA reads TGTGCCAGCAGCCCCAGAGGTAGAGGGTTCGGGTATGGCTACACCTTC. It specifies CASSPRGRGFGYGYTF.

In its sample, this clonotype was seen many times. The V call is TRBV20-1, the J call TRBJ2-7; D may correspond to TRBD1 or TRBD2 (6 bases each). The germline V and J ends were trimmed by 1 base and 7 bases, with 11 bases remaining between them. This CDR3 contains 12 residues. Germline CDR1 DFQATT, CDR2 SNEGSKA (reference sequence). DNA for the CDR3: TGCAGTGCTAGAGTTGGGGGGCATGAGCAGTACTTC. This gives the protein CSARVGGHEQYF.

About this clonotype: One base away lies a much larger clone, so this may be a sequencing read error. This chain connects TRBV11-2 to TRBJ1-1; the D is unclear. Germline V gene sequence: CDR1 SGHAT, CDR2 FQNNGV. The CDR3 contains 16 residues. The ends were cut back, 5 bases at V and 4 bases at J, with 20 bases in the middle. CDR3 sequence: CASSAILRTSGTEAFF. CDR3 DNA: TGTGCCAGCAGCGCGATACTCAGAACCTCGGGCACTGAAGCTTTCTTT. Drawing the rest from reference TRBV11-2 and TRBJ1-1, the complete variable domain is EAGVAQSPRYKIIEKRQSVAFWCNPISGHATLYWYQQILGQGPKLLIQFQNNGVVDDSQLPKDRFSAERLKGVDSTLKIQPAKLEDSAVYLCASSAILRTSGTEAFFGQGTRLTVV.

This clonotype was found a few times. This chain links TRBV10-3 with TRBJ1-5; 12 bases agree with TRBD1. The CDR3 length is 15 residues. After removal of 5 bases from V and 7 bases from J, the junction contained 6 bases not matched to a gene. Germline lookup yields CDR1 ENHRY and CDR2 SYGVKD. The CDR3 sequence: CAISPRDRGPQPQHF. CDR3 in DNA: TGTGCCATCAGTCCCCGGGACAGGGGGCCGCAGCCCCAGCATTTT.

The chain has TRBV12-3 or TRBV12-4 and TRBJ2-3; unclear D gene. V was pared by 3 bases and J by 11 bases, with 18 bases between. This CDR3 is 14 amino acids long. CDR3 bases: TGTGCCAGCAGTTTGCAGTCTACATCTTTCGGGCAGTATTTT. This codes for CASSLQSTSFGQYF.